This T cell receptor (beta chain) was recorded in a study of blood T cell repertoires in COVID-19. Across the study: From the United States, Italy and Spain came samples of acute and convalescent COVID-19. The cDNA or gDNA used as material had been derived from T cells, B-cell-depleted T cells, or PBMCs.

This CDR3 spans 16 amino acids. The V and J ends lost 0 bases and 12 bases respectively, with 23 bases between them. Germline V gene lookup returns CDR1 MNHEY and CDR2 SVGAGI. Original analysis: How many nucleated cells were present was estimated from reference gene primer amplification. Sequencing was performed with immunoSEQ multiplex PCR; in TCRdb, only in-frame clones are kept and a portion is missing. Clone size and V and J calls were adopted from that table, with D and trimming inferred from the DNA. Altogether fewer than 70,000 clones are present, over 70% being singletons, with the ten largest covering 3% to 3.5%.

Sequenced material: peripheral blood. This sequence originates from a man aged 60-69 years with acute or convalescent COVID-19. The chain recombines TRBV6-5 with TRBJ1-1; D is uncertain. CDR3 loop: CASSYSSFRLVSRPFF. In DNA, the CDR3 is TGTGCCAGCAGTTACTCCAGCTTCCGACTCGTGAGTCGGCCTTTCTTT.